This section outlines one TCR beta chain sequence together with its context. Its antigen is currently unknown. This sample is drawn from a study of regulatory T cells in long-lasting Graves disease. Germline V lookup: CDR1 SQVTM, CDR2 ANQGSEA. Trimming pared 2 bases from V and 8 bases from J, leaving 15 bases between. This CDR3 has 13 amino acids. Time point of the sample: newly diagnosed GD, antithyroid drugs for less than 3 months. Extracted RNA from PBMCs served as the source of the TCR library. Overall study results and limits: A greater number of public clonotypes (roughly 2,700) was shared by persistent patients than by new patients (about 880). Persistent disease was associated with favored TRBV28 usage and with favored use of TRBJ1-2 and TRBJ2-5.

Assembly of TCR beta libraries relied on iRepertoire HTBI primers together with Arm-PCR of CDR3 regions. TCRdb re-derived calls from the multiplex PCR reads in MiXCR, one entry per CDR3 protein. The profile shows 550,000 to 600,000 distinct CDR3 sequences, roughly 15% of them singletons. These records were also assigned to another study, of T cells in Graves' hyperthyroidism and ophthalmopathy. That study adds: Across 18 months, stable Graves' hyperthyroidism was marked by no progression to ophthalmopathy. Patients showing uncontrolled infection, other autoimmune disease, pregnancy or lactation were ineligible.

Specimen: peripheral blood mononuclear cells (PBMCs), collected at new diagnosis, from a patient treated with antithyroid drugs. The chain carries TRBV29-1 and TRBJ1-1; no reliable D call. The clonotype was recovered from a man aged 18 to 30 with Graves disease. The CDR3 loop is CSVESGIRGEAFF. The CDR3 DNA is TGCAGCGTTGAAAGTGGGATCCGAGGGGAAGCTTTCTTT.